Reported below is one TCR beta chain. This clonotype showed up just a few times. The specificity of this receptor is unknown. No much larger clone exists at a distance of one base, and base qualities are not known. These data are taken from a study of blood T cells in healthy people across ages (dated by TCRdb to between 2014 and 2017). Concerning the study at large: Template switching captured roughly one uniquely barcoded TCR beta cDNA molecule per two T cells in model experiments. The study analyzed two additional independent replicas of 1 million unique cDNA reads from the same blood draw for two donors, one aged 18 to 30 and one aged 80 or older. Donors were grouped into four age groups: young (average approximately 16 years), middle-aged (39), aged (62) and long-lived (less than 85). To track age-related changes in TCR beta repertoire diversity, the study relied on deep sequencing normalized with unique cDNA molecular identifiers. To avoid experimental bias, donors of different ages were randomly spread across the sequencing lanes. The research as a whole found: Because the CMV infection status of the donors was unknown, age-related changes in expanded clonotypes may potentially have been confounded. Observed TCR beta diversity per million T cells fell roughly linearly with age, and a significant reduction was already apparent by age around 40. Since profiling was done on bulk unsorted PBMCs, naive and antigen-experienced compartments could not be conclusively compared. Total diversity estimates from one million sequenced T cells were considered lower bounds and underestimates. The long-lived group showed more naive CD4+ T cells, fewer expanded clones and increased TCR diversity than the aged group, suggesting age selection. A strong correlation was found between observed TCR beta diversity and the percentage of naive T cells measured by flow cytometry.

The library was made by 5' RACE. The sample was run on an Illumina HiSeq 2500. A second PCR of roughly 6 to 11 cycles was run with a J-beta primer mix and a sample-barcoded 5' primer. A unique molecular identifier was introduced onto each TCR beta cDNA molecule by a template-switch 5' adaptor carrying 12 random nucleotides. Each sample yielded at least 2.5 million CDR3-containing paired-end reads. The Mint cDNA synthesis kit, primed by a TRBC-specific oligonucleotide, was used to synthesize first-strand cDNA from all RNA. Following uracil-DNA glycosylase treatment, all cDNA underwent a first 18-cycle PCR with the universal primers M1SS and BC2_uni_R. The authors' pipeline ran thus. Normalization of each sample was performed by random selection of 1 million high-quality reads, each carrying a distinct molecular identifier. Reads sharing molecular identifiers were discarded rather than binned into consensus sequences. MiTCR, run with a Q25 quality threshold and the strictest error-elimination algorithm, handled CDR3 identification, clonotype clustering and error correction. A nonparametric unseen species model using Euler transformation provided a lower-bound estimate of total TCR beta diversity. The public reads were reanalyzed by TCRdb: fastp trimming at Q25, MiXCR alignment, in-frame beta chains only. Rows with one shared CDR3 protein collapse into an entry with the most common genes and DNA. Here the V and J calls rest on TCRdb's processing, not on the authors' analysis. The sample table lists 1.5 million to 2 million distinct CDR3 sequences, 30% to 35% of them with a count of one. In total, the top ten clones hold 11% of the sample.

The germline V gene yields SGDLS for CDR1 and YYNGEE for CDR2. A distance of 15 bases separates the germline ends of V and J, which lose 3 bases and 5 bases respectively. From the cysteine through the phenylalanine, the CDR3 covers 14 amino acids. Of all the DNA, just the CDR3 is kept, 42 bases in frame from base 1. The approximately 41 donors, aged about 6 to 90 years, were systemically healthy Caucasian individuals from Russia. Around 10 milliliters of peripheral blood were collected from each donor into EDTA-treated Vacutainer tubes. Ficoll-Paque density-gradient centrifugation was used to isolate PBMCs, with at least 7 million per sample. Trizol reagent was used to extract total RNA from PBMCs, with at least 6 micrograms per sample. Naive CD45RAhigh/CD27high T cell percentages were measured by flow cytometry on a PBMC aliquot from every donor.

This receptor was obtained from a woman in her twenties or thirties in good health. The sequenced material came from blood. The chain is assembled from TRBV9 and TRBJ2-7; a tentative D match to TRBD2 spans 7 bases. The CDR3 region has the sequence CASSEWGGEDEQYF. The nucleotides read TGTGCCAGCAGCGAGTGGGGGGGCGAGGACGAGCAGTACTTC.